This T cell receptor beta chain was recorded in a study of monozygotic twins with inflammatory bowel disease. Findings of the study overall: IBD patients shared fewer clonotypes with others than healthy twins, especially with disease activity.

To note about this clonotype: The antigen remains undetermined.

TCRdb reprocessed the 5' RACE reads, with one entry per CDR3 protein and no DNA. This listing includes approximately 300,000 distinct CDR3 sequences. This clonotype was obtained from a human donor with ulcerative colitis or Crohn's disease, or a healthy co-twin of an affected twin (not recorded which). The sequencing input was blood.

Here the CDR3 reads CASSLKGQGSSYEQYF. The chain couples TRBV7-9 to TRBJ2-7; TCRdb reports TRBD1, a call that lacks DNA to check it against. Germline V gene lookup returns CDR1 SEHNR and CDR2 FQNEAQ (reference sequence). The CDR3 consists of 16 residues.